The 2 T cell receptor beta chains reported below all come from one sample, sequenced in a study of PD-1 blockade in classical Hodgkin lymphoma (dated by TCRdb to 2020 to 2022). Library generation was performed with the immunoSEQ multiplex PCR assay. Entries here come from immuneACCESS through TCRdb and include only in-frame sequences with V and J called. Some clones fail to appear in such tables; in the studies checked, an unresolved V gene covers under half of the shortfall, and the cause of the remainder is unknown. The sample table holds about 41,000 clones, of which more than 70% were seen once. The top ten clonotypes cover around 24% of the sample. The time point label, as the study defines it: cycle 1 day 1 (C1D1), immediately before nivolumab initiation. Every trial patient had relapsed after autologous stem cell transplantation, and cohorts A, B and C differed in prior brentuximab vedotin exposure.

The sequencing used peripheral blood mononuclear cells (PBMCs), collected at baseline. These receptors originate from a human donor with classical Hodgkin lymphoma.

The chain employs TRBV28 and TRBJ2-7; 8 nucleotides match TRBD2. CDR3 length equals 16 residues. V shed 7 bases and J 6 bases; nucleotides not matched to a gene: 17. CDR1 and CDR2 (germline): MDHEN, SYDVKM. CDR3 loop: CASTSPGGARAGEQYF. CDR3 sequence (DNA): TGTGCCAGCACCTCGCCCGGGGGGGCGCGGGCGGGCGAGCAGTACTTC.

V and J are TRBV19 and TRBJ2-2, with D hard to call. There are 13 residues in the CDR3. Germline CDR1 is LNHDA and CDR2 is SQIVND (reference sequence). Trimming pared 3 bases from V and 3 bases from J, leaving 5 bases between. In nucleotides, the CDR3 is TGTGCCAGTAGTATCGGTGACACCGGGGAGCTGTTTTTT. Protein sequence: CASSIGDTGELFF.